This T cell receptor (beta chain) derives from a study of T cell responses to AZD1222 COVID-19 vaccine. General study findings and limits: The donor group comprised mostly white British people and more females; the analysis possibly underestimated clonal diversity.

CDR1 is GTSNPN and CDR2 is SVGIG in the germline V gene (reference sequence). Trimming shortened V by 8 bases and J by 3 bases, and 13 bases separated the two germline ends. CDR3 length: 13 amino acids. TCRdb's table, derived via immunoSEQ multiplex PCR, lists solely in-frame clones and lacks some. The repertoire includes under 150,000 clones, 70% to 90% of them detected once, and more than 13% sits in the top ten. In the case of this clone: Its target is not known.

The TCR originated in an adult in good health. This specimen consisted of peripheral blood, obtained on day 0 of AZD1222 vaccination. This chain joins TRBV30 and TRBJ1-4, with D perhaps matching TRBD1 (5 bases). CDR3 in amino acids: CAAEGRANEKLFF. The DNA for the CDR3 is TGTGCCGCCGAGGGGCGGGCTAATGAAAAACTGTTTTTT.